This T cell receptor (beta chain) is from a study of blood T cell repertoires in COVID-19 (dated by TCRdb to the early 2020s). Background on the whole study: Samples from collaborators originated in the United States, Italy and Spain and spanned both the acute and convalescent phases of COVID-19. The material from the prospective study consisted of cDNA or gDNA derived from T cells, B-cell-depleted T cells, or PBMCs. Subjects who had been exposed to COVID-19, were actively infected with it, or had recovered from it provided the deeply sampled blood TCRbeta repertoires that made up the dataset. The repertoires were released in a freely available public database meant as a resource for research on the immune response to SARS-CoV-2. The samples were drawn from two sources: the first 160 participants of the ongoing ImmuneRACE study, and fewer than 1,500 subjects contributed by 6 global collaborators. A de-identified subject ID, COVID-19 status, age in years and sex were almost always included in the sample metadata. Where available, HLA class I and class II types were obtained from metadata supplied by the sample provider rather than from assay-based typing.

Findings and caveats that apply to the study as a whole: Clinical and demographic metadata were provided uncurated, with the amount varying by source and participant.

Participants in the prospective study were enrolled through a virtual design, were aged about 18 to 90 years, and lived in roughly 24 United States geographic areas. To assign participants to cohorts, the prospective study relied on clinical history that participants themselves reported in a screening survey and a study questionnaire. In the prospective study, mobile phlebotomists collected whole blood, serum and a nasopharyngeal or oropharyngeal swab from each participant. Prospective study participants could optionally give additional blood draws and questionnaires over an approximately two-month period. Before DNA extraction, blood samples from the prospective study were shipped at room temperature or frozen. Taken from cysteine to phenylalanine, the CDR3 has 15 residues. The kept DNA is CDR3 alone, 45 bases in frame from the first base. Per the germline V gene, SGDLS is the CDR1 and YYNGEE is the CDR2. V gives up 1 base and J gives up 1 base, and the segment between their germline ends measures 11 bases.

TCRbeta CDR3 regions were amplified from genomic DNA by means of the immunoSEQ Assay, a bias-controlled multiplex PCR. Processing in the source paper ran as follows. Within the assay, amplification of reference gene primers was used to estimate how many nucleated cells each sample contained. To quantify the absolute abundance of each unique TCRbeta CDR3 rearrangement, sequence reads were collapsed and filtered. For each sample, productive Simpson clonality was calculated by taking the square root of Simpson's diversity index across productive rearrangements. TCRdb provides this immuneACCESS table in a form limited to in-frame rearrangements. Some clones are lacking; in checked studies, under half of them reflect an unresolved V gene, and why the rest are absent is not known. That table furnishes V, J and clone size, whereas the DNA furnished D and trimming. For this sample there are hundreds of thousands of clones; around 90% appear just once. Roughly 2% of the sample is held by the ten biggest clonotypes.

Turning to this clone: The antigen this receptor binds is unknown. There are no base qualities to consult, and no much larger clone falls within one base.

The receptor comes from a woman aged 18 to 35 with acute COVID-19. The specimen was PBMCs or T cells enriched from blood (not recorded which). The chain joins TRBV9 to TRBJ2-5; the D gene lacks a confident call. The CDR3 loop reads CASSVSPQTQETQYF. The nucleotides are TGTGCCAGCAGCGTAAGTCCACAGACCCAAGAGACCCAGTACTTC.